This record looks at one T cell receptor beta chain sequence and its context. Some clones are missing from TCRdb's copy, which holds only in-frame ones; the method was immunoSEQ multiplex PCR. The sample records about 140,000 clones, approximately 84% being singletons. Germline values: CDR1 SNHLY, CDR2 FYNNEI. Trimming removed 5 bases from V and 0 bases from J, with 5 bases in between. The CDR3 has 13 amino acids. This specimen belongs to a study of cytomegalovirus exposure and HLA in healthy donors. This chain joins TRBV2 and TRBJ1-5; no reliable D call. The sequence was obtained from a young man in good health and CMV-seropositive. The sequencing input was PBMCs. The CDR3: CASSPDSNQPQHF. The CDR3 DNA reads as TGTGCCAGCAGTCCAGATAGCAATCAGCCCCAGCATTTT.